One T cell receptor beta chain is described in this entry. Antigen specificity is unknown. The data derive from a study of cytomegalovirus exposure and HLA in healthy donors. Study observations and caveats: Reportedly, a later analysis found an Asian-associated ancestry cluster had fewer N-insertions than the roughly 700-donor mean. Association with HLA alleles at 0.05 false discovery rate was found for 15,000 to 20,000 TCR beta sequences in a later analysis. Later analysis identified a missense DCLRE1C variant that was linked to TCR beta V- and J-gene trimming.

Amplification used 60 Vbeta primers and 13 Jbeta primers. The assay was immunoSEQ multiplex PCR, and TCRdb's table has in-frame clones only and misses some. Among around 53,000 clones listed, approximately 84% were seen once. What was sequenced was PBMCs. This TCR derives from a man aged 45-60 years in good health and CMV-seronegative.

The CDR3 region is CASSSGLAGGSTDTQYF. The CDR3 DNA is TGTGCCAGCAGTTCGGGACTAGCGGGGGGAAGCACAGATACGCAGTATTTT. The V call is TRBV28, the J call TRBJ2-3; TRBD2 matches at 15 bases. The V and J ends lost 4 bases and 0 bases, in that order; junction bases with no gene match: 2. This CDR3 is built from 17 residues. Germline V gene sequence: CDR1 MDHEN, CDR2 SYDVKM.